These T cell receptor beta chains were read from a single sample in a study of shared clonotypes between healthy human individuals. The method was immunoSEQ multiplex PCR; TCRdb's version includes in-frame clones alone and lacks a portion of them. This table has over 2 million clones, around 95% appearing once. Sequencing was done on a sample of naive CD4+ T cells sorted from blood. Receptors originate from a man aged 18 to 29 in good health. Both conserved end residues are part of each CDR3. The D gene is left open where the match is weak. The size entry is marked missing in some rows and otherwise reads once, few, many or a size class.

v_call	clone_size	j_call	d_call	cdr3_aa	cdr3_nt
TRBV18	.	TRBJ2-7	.	CASSPPGSPAGEQYF	TGTGCCAGCTCACCCCCCGGGTCCCCGGCGGGTGAGCAGTACTTC
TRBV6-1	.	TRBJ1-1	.	CASSEQGGSTEAFF	TGTGCCAGCAGTGAACAGGGTGGTAGCACTGAAGCTTTCTTT
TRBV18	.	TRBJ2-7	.	CASSPRKAYEQYF	TGTGCCAGCTCACCACGGAAAGCTTACGAGCAGTACTTC
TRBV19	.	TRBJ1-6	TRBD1	CASSIVKTGAFSPLHF	TGTGCCAGTAGTATTGTGAAGACAGGGGCTTTTTCACCCCTCCACTTT
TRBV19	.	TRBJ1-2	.	CASSTPSGGGGPNYGYTF	TGTGCCAGTAGTACACCGAGCGGAGGGGGGGGCCCTAACTATGGCTACACCTTC
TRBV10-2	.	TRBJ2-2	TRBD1	CASSVGTVRNTGELFF	TGCGCCAGCAGTGTAGGGACAGTGAGGAACACCGGGGAGCTGTTTTTT
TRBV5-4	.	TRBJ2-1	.	CASSLGVGSYNEQFF	TGTGCCAGCAGCTTGGGGGTTGGGTCCTACAATGAGCAGTTCTTC
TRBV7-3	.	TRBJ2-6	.	CASSLSLSGANVLTF	TGTGCCAGCAGCTTAAGTCTCTCTGGGGCCAACGTCCTGACTTTC
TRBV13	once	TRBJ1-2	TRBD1	CAAGQGARLSF	TGTGCCGCGGGGCAGGGGGCGCGTCTCAGCTTC
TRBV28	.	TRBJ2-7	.	CASSPMRSRYEQYF	TGTGCCAGCAGTCCGATGCGATCCCGCTACGAGCAGTACTTC
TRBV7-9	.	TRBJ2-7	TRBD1	CASSLGTGNGEQYF	TGTGCCAGCAGCCTCGGGACAGGGAACGGCGAGCAGTACTTC
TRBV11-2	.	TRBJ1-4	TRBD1	CASSTYLLLDRESNEKLFF	TGTGCCAGCTCTACTTACCTCCTCCTCGACAGGGAGTCCAATGAAAAACTGTTTTTT
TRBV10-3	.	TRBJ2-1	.	CAIRAGTEGNEQFF	TGTGCCATCAGGGCGGGGACAGAGGGCAATGAGCAGTTCTTC
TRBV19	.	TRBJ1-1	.	CASSTGFEYSEAFF	TGTGCCAGTAGTACGGGGTTCGAATATAGTGAAGCTTTCTTT
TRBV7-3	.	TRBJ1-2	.	CASSAGLRNYGYTF	TGTGCCAGCAGCGCGGGGCTTAGGAACTATGGCTACACCTTC
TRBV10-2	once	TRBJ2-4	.	CASSEWGRGLVKNIQYF	TGCGCCAGCAGTGAGTGGGGGCGGGGGCTTGTCAAAAACATTCAGTACTTC
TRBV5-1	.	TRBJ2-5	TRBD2	CASSSSLVAGGLQETQYF	TGCGCCAGCAGCTCTAGTCTGGTAGCGGGGGGTTTACAAGAGACCCAGTACTTC
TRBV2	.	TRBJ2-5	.	CASSLGSVETQYF	TGTGCCAGCAGTTTGGGGTCCGTAGAGACCCAGTACTTC
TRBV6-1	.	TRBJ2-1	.	CASSGFRGSYNEQFF	TGTGCCAGCAGTGGTTTCCGGGGGTCCTACAATGAGCAGTTCTTC
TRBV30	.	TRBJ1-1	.	CAGTPQGVGPEAFF	TGTGCCGGGACCCCACAGGGAGTCGGCCCTGAAGCTTTCTTT
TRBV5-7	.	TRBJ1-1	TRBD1	CASSSTGERTEAFF	TGTGCCAGCAGCTCGACAGGGGAGAGGACTGAAGCTTTCTTT
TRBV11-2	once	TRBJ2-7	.	CASSLVRGQSYEQYF	TGTGCCAGCAGCTTAGTCAGGGGCCAATCCTACGAGCAGTACTTC
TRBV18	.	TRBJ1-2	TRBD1	CASSRDRDGYTF	TGTGCCAGCTCACGTGACAGGGACGGCTACACCTTC
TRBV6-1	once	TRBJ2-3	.	CASIEQGGTDTQYF	TGTGCCAGCATCGAACAGGGAGGAACAGATACGCAGTATTTT